This entry lists 11 T cell receptor beta chains sequenced from one sample in a study of T cell responses to AZD1222 COVID-19 vaccine. The method was immunoSEQ multiplex PCR; TCRdb's version includes in-frame clones alone and lacks a portion of them. The sample lists 90,000 to 120,000 clones, more than 75% occurring once. This specimen was peripheral blood, taken on day 0 of AZD1222 vaccination. The receptors shown here come from an adult in good health.

This clone was recorded only once. V is TRBV30 and J is TRBJ1-4, with a weak D call TRBD1 (5 bases). V lost 6 bases and J 7 bases, leaving 12 bases between the germline ends. This CDR3 is 12 amino acids long. The germline V gene encodes CDR1 GTSNPN and CDR2 SVGIG (reference sequence). The CDR3 region is CACTYGGEKLFF. The CDR3 DNA is TGTGCCTGCACCTACGGGGGTGAAAAACTGTTTTTT.

CDR3 nucleotide sequence: TGTGCCAGCAGAGAACAGGGTATGAACACCGGGGAGCTGTTTTTT. Translated: CASREQGMNTGELFF. The chain joins TRBV6-4 to TRBJ2-2; TRBD1 is a possible D gene (6 bases). Trimming took off 6 bases at V and 1 base at J, with 12 bases between the two ends. Germline CDR1 reads MRHNA; CDR2 reads SNTAGT. The CDR3 is made up of 15 amino acids.

This chain links TRBV11-2 with TRBJ2-3, with TRBD2 identical over 9 bases. The CDR3 is 15 residues long. Trimming took 4 bases from V and 2 from J; bases not matched to a gene: 4. Germline assignment: CDR1 SGHAT and CDR2 FQNNGV. This chain's CDR3 is CASSYSGGITDTQYF. The DNA for the CDR3 is TGTGCCAGCAGCTATAGCGGGGGCATCACAGATACGCAGTATTTT.

The chain recombines TRBV7-9 with TRBJ1-3; D ambiguous. The ends were cut back, 5 bases at V and 0 bases at J, with 17 bases in the middle. The CDR3 runs to 17 residues. The germline V gene encodes CDR1 SEHNR and CDR2 FQNEAQ (reference sequence). Written as DNA, the CDR3 is TGTGCCAGCAGCCGCGTTGTGAATAGCAACTCTGGAAACACCATATATTTT. This sequence encodes CASSRVVNSNSGNTIYF. Complete variable domain (other parts from reference TRBV7-9 and TRBJ1-3): DTGVSQNPRHKITKRGQNVTFRCDPISEHNRLYWYRQTLGQGPEFLTYFQNEAQLEKSRLLSDRFSAERPKGSFSTLEIQRTEQGDSAMYLCASSRVVNSNSGNTIYFGEGSWLTVV.

The chain employs TRBV18 and TRBJ1-3, with D perhaps matching TRBD1 (5 bases). With 3 bases removed from V and 0 bases from J, the gap between germline ends came to 9 bases. Germline V gene lookup returns CDR1 KGHSH and CDR2 LQKENI. The CDR3 is 15 residues long. In DNA form, the CDR3 reads TGTGCCAGCTCACCGGAGGGGCTCTCTGGAAACACCATATATTTT. It specifies CASSPEGLSGNTIYF.

This sequence joins TRBV2 and TRBJ1-1; TRBD1 might be the D (5 bases). Germline-derived CDR1 and CDR2 are SNHLY and FYNNEI. The CDR3 runs 14 residues. The V gene lost 3 bases and the J gene lost 6 bases, with 14 bases spanning the gap. For the CDR3, the DNA is TGTGCCAGCAGTGACGGGGTTTTAGGGGCTGAAGCTTTCTTT. This sequence encodes CASSDGVLGAEAFF. Supplemented by reference TRBV2 and TRBJ1-1, the full variable domain reads EPEVTQTPSHQVTQMGQEVILRCVPISNHLYFYWYRQILGQKVEFLVSFYNNEISEKSEIFDDQFSVERPDGSNFTLKIRSTKLEDSAMYFCASSDGVLGAEAFFGQGTRLTVV.

V gene TRBV5-1 combines with J gene TRBJ1-1; no firm D call. The germline CDR1 and CDR2 sequences are SGHRS and YFSETQ. CDR3 length: 15 residues. The V and J ends lost 2 bases and 4 bases respectively, with 15 bases between them. CDR3 nucleotide sequence: TGCGCCAGCAGCTTCACCGGGGAAGAGGGCACTGAAGCTTTCTTT. It yields the protein CASSFTGEEGTEAFF.

The rearrangement links TRBV4-2 to TRBJ2-7, with D uncertain. The CDR3 has 15 amino acids. CDR1 and CDR2 (germline): LGHNA, YNFKEQ. Trimming cost V 1 base and J 5 bases, with 15 bases left between them. CDR3 DNA: TGTGCCAGCAGCCAAGCGGCTAGGAGTATCGACGAGCAGTACTTC. It translates to CASSQAARSIDEQYF.

The chain uses TRBV7-2 and TRBJ2-1; D ambiguous. This CDR3 comprises 15 residues. CDR1 SGHTA and CDR2 FQGNSA come from the germline V gene. The V end lost 1 base, the J end lost 6 bases, and 13 bases lay between the germline ends. CDR3 in amino acids: CASSLVSSWSNEQFF. Here the CDR3 DNA reads TGTGCCAGCAGCTTAGTCTCCTCCTGGAGCAATGAGCAGTTCTTC.

CDR3 in amino acids: CASSLTLAGGYNEQFF. CDR3 in DNA: TGTGCCAGCAGCTTGACGCTAGCGGGGGGTTACAATGAGCAGTTCTTC. The V call is TRBV5-4, the J call TRBJ2-1; 11 positions agree with TRBD2. The CDR3 spans 16 residues. Trimming removed 1 base from V and 4 bases from J; junction bases left unmatched: 4. CDR1 and CDR2 (germline): SGHNT, YYREEE (reference sequence).

The chain joins TRBV6-5 to TRBJ1-2; tentatively, D is TRBD1 (5 bases). Germline assignment: CDR1 MNHEY and CDR2 SVGAGI. CDR3 length: 13 residues. Deletions cut 2 bases from V and 7 bases from J, with 11 bases between. The CDR3 here is CASSYPGRGGYTF. The CDR3 coding sequence is TGTGCCAGCAGTTACCCGGGACGTGGTGGCTACACCTTC.